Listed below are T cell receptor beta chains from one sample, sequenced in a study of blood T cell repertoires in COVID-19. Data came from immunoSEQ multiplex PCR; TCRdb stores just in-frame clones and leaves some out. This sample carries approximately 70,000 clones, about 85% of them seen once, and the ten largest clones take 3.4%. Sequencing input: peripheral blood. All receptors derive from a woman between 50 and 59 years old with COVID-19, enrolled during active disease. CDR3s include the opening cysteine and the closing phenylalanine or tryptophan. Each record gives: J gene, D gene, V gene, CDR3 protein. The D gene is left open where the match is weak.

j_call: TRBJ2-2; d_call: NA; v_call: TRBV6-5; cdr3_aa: CASSTRWTVGGELFF
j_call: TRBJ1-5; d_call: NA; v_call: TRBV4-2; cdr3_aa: CASSEDRIDQPQHF
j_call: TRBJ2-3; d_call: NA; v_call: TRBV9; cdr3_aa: CASSSGVRDTQYF
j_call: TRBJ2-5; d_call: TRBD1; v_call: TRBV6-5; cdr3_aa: CASSYYDRGRETQYF
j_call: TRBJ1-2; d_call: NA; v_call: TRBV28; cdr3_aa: CASNDAGAGRGYTF
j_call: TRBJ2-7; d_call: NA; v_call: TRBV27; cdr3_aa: CASKKQGSEQYF
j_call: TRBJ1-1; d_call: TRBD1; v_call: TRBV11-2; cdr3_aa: CASSRRDRASEAFF
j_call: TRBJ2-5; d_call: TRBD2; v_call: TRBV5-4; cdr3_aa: CASSGGLAGAQETQYF
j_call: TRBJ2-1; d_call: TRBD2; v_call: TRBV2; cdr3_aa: CASSVVLAGDQQFF
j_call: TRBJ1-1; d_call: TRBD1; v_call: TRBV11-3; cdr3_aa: CASSWTGGTEAFF
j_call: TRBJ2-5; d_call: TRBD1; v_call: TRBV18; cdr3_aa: CASSPQQGWETQYF
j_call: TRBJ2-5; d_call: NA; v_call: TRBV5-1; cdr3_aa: CASSSLVVETQYF
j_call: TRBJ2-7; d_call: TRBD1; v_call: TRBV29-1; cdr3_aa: CSVEGTGSSYEQYF
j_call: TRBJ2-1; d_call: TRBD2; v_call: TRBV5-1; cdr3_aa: CASSKGLAGSQGEQFF
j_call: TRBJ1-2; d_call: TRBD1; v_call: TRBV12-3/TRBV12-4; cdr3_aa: CASSGTAYGYTF
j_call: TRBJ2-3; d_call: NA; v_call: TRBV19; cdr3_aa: CASSIGLSSDTQYF
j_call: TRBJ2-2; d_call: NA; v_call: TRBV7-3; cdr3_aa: CASSLTAGWAGELFF
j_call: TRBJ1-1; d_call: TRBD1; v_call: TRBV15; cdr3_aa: CATSRTQGAAAFF
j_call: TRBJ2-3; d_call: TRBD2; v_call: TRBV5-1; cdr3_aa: CASSLERGGGTDTQYF
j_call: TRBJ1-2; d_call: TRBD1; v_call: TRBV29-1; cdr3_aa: CSVRQGGRDGYTF
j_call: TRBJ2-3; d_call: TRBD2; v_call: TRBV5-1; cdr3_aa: CASRKAGEGNTQYF
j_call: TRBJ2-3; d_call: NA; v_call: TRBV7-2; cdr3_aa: CASSSPTSRTDTQYF
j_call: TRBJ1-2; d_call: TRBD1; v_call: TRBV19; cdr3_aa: CASRDRTSVGGGYTF
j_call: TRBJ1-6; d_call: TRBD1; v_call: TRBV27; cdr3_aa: CASSRTSGGSNSPLHF
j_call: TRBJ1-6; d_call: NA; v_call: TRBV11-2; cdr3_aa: CASSLVVSVNSPLHF
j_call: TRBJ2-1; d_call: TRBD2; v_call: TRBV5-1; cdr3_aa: CASSLGLAAYNEQFF
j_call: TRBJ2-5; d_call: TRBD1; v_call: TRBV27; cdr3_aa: CASPTGDGEETQYF
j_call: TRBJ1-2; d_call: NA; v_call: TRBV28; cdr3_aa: CASSLVTGGYTF
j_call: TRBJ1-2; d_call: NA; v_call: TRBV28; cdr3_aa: CASKRADTPYGYTF
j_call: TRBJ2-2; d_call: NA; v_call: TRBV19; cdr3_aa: CASSISVNTGELFF
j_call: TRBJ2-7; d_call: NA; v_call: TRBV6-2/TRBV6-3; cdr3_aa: CASSYIVLYEQYF
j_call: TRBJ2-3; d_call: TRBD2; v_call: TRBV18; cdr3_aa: CASSPPGREGTDTQYF
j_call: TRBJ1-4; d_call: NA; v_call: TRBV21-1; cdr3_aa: CAPDGSNEKLFF
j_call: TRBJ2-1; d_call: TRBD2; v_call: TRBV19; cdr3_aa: CASSITKAGLVNEQFF
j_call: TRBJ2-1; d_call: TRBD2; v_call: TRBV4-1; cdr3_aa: CASSQGLPQDEQFF
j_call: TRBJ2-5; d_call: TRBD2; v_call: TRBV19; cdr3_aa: CASSGTRGAGETQYF
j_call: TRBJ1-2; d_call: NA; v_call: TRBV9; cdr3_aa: CASSVGVNYGYTF
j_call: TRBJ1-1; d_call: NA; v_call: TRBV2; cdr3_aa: CASSDREAFF
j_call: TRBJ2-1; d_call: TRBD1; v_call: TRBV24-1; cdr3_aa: CATSDTGQGLNEQFF
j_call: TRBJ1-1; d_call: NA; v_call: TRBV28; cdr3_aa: CASIQDGTYLTSEAFF
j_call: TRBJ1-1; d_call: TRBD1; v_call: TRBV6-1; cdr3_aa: CASSALSGTGMNTEAFF
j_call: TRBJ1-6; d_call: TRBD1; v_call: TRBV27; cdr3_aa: CASTDTGQGWTPLHF
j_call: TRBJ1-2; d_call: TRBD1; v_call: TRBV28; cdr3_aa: CASSLNRGRFHGYTF
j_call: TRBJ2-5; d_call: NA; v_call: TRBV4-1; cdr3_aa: CASSRRLLETQYF
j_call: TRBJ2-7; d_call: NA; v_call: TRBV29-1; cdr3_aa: CSVLQGPYEQYF
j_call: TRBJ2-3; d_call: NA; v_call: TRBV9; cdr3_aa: CASSVDRYSSTDTQYF
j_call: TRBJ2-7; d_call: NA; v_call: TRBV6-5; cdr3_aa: CASSYGTSRGGEQYF
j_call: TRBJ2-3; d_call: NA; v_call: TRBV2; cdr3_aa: CASSSPERVTQYF
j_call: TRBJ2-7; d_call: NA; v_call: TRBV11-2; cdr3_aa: CASSFVVYEQYF
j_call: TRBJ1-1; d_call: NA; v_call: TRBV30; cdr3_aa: CAWRHEYAEAFF
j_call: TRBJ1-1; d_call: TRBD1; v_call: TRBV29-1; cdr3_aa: CSVRGGTGENREAFF
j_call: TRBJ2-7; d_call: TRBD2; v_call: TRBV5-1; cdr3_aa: CASSSKREEFDEQYF
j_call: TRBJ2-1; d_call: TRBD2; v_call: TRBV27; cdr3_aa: CATILAGDCNEQFF
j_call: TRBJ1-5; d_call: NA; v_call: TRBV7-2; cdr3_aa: CASSSQGKGNQPQHF
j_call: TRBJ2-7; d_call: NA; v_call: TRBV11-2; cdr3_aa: CASSLDFRQVTYEQYF
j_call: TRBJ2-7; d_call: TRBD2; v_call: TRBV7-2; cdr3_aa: CASSRLLPGLAGGRNEQYF
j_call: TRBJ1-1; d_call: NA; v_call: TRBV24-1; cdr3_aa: CATSFPSIRVKLGPGTEAFF